This T cell receptor (beta chain) was sequenced in a study of identical twins. TCRdb processed the 5' RACE reads anew with MiXCR; each CDR3 protein has one entry. The sample consists of a few hundred thousand distinct CDR3 sequences, 9% of them appearing once. This clonotype came up a few times. Its target is not known. General study findings and limits: Conclusions came from cross-sectional statistical analysis, not from following the same donors. Insertion counts were lower in abundant cord blood beta clonotypes, a trend that memory repertoires did not show.

With 2 bases removed from V and 14 bases from J, the gap between germline ends came to 7 bases. Germline V gene lookup returns CDR1 SNHLY and CDR2 FYNNEI. This CDR3 is 11 amino acids long. Healthy Caucasians provided all donations. Sequenced material: naive T cells sorted from blood. The genes are TRBV2 and TRBJ1-6; D not resolved. The sequence was obtained from a woman aged 45 to 65 in good health. The CDR3 DNA is TGTGCCAGCAGTGAAAGGGCGTCCCTCCACTTT. This gives the protein CASSERASLHF.